This TCR beta chain was observed in a study of blood T cell repertoires in COVID-19. Data came from immunoSEQ multiplex PCR; TCRdb stores just in-frame clones and leaves some out. The table has 80,000 to 100,000 clones, about nine tenths seen once. The CDR3 length is 18 residues. From germline, CDR1 is LGHDT and CDR2 YNNKEL (reference sequence). J lost 10 bases, V lost 5 bases, and 21 bases had no gene match. Specimen: peripheral blood. The chain carries TRBV3-1 (or the pseudogene TRBV3-2) and TRBJ2-3, with 10 bases that match TRBD2. This clonotype was obtained from a human donor with active COVID-19. The donor label of this sample is uncertain. The DNA for the CDR3 is TGTGCCAGCAGCGCCCTTAGAATAGCGGGGGGACGGGTCAGAGCGCAGTATTTT. Translation gives CASSALRIAGGRVRAQYF.